The 17 T cell receptor beta chains below were found in one sample sequenced in a study of identical twins. TCRdb reprocessed the 5' RACE reads with MiXCR, giving one entry per CDR3 protein. The sample consists of roughly 230,000 distinct CDR3 sequences, about 8.3% of them appearing once. These records were also assigned to another study, of yellow fever vaccine responses in identical twins.

Material for sequencing was CD8+ T cells sorted from blood. The receptor source for this set is a woman younger than 35 in good health.

The CDR3 DNA reads TGTGCCAGCAGCGTCACAGGGATCGCTGAAGCTTTCTTT. Protein: CASSVTGIAEAFF. V gene TRBV9 combines with J gene TRBJ1-1, with a possible D match to TRBD1 (6 bases). There are 13 residues in the CDR3. In germline, CDR1 is SGDLS, CDR2 YYNGEE. Trimming removed 2 bases from V and 6 bases from J, with 11 bases in between. Combining the CDR3 with reference TRBV9 and TRBJ1-1 gives the whole variable domain DSGVTQTPKHLITATGQRVTLRCSPRSGDLSVYWYQQSLDQGLQFLIQYYNGEERAKGNILERFSAQQFPDLHSELNLSSLELGDSALYFCASSVTGIAEAFFGQGTRLTVV.

This clonotype was detected a few times. V gene TRBV24-1 combines with J gene TRBJ2-1, with 7 bases lining up with TRBD1. The germline V gene encodes CDR1 KGHDR and CDR2 SFDVKD. V shed 2 bases and J 5 bases; nucleotides not matched to a gene: 23. This CDR3 is 21 amino acids long. CDR3 sequence (DNA): TGTGCCACCAGTGATTCCCTAACCCGTATGATAGGAGAGAGGGGGCACAATGAGCAGTTCTTC. This sequence encodes CATSDSLTRMIGERGHNEQFF.

This clonotype was seen repeatedly, ten times or more. The V call is TRBV4-3, the J call TRBJ2-2; D is ambiguous. V lost 0 bases and J lost 0, with 8 bases in between. The CDR3 has 16 amino acids. Germline-derived CDR1 and CDR2 are LGHNA and YSLEER. CDR3 loop: CASSQDFDSNTGELFF. Written as DNA, the CDR3 is TGCGCCAGCAGCCAAGACTTCGATTCGAACACCGGGGAGCTGTTTTTT.

J is TRBJ2-7 and V is TRBV2, with 7 bases fitting TRBD2. Germline V gene lookup returns CDR1 SNHLY and CDR2 FYNNEI. With V trimmed by 0 bases and J by 5 bases, 7 bases remained unmatched. The CDR3 sequence is 15 residues long. The CDR3 reads CASSEAGGIVHEQYF. The CDR3 DNA is TGTGCCAGCAGTGAAGCGGGAGGGATAGTCCACGAGCAGTACTTC.

This clonotype was seen only a few times. V usage is TRBV20-1 and J usage is TRBJ2-7; 7 bases line up with TRBD1. With 0 bases clipped from V and 0 bases from J, the junction kept 8 bases outside the gene matches. The V gene's germline CDR1 is DFQATT and CDR2 SNEGSKA (reference sequence). The CDR3 has 16 amino acids. In nucleotides, the CDR3 is TGCAGTGCTAGAGATCAGACAGGGTCCCTCTCCTACGAGCAGTACTTC. The encoded protein is CSARDQTGSLSYEQYF.

This clonotype was counted many times. The chain uses TRBV15 and TRBJ2-7; weak D call: TRBD1 (6 bases). Germline assignment: CDR1 LNHNV and CDR2 YYDKDF (reference sequence). V shed 5 bases and J shed 3 bases, with 11 bases lying between them. This CDR3 comprises 13 residues. The CDR3 reads CATSPGQLYEQYF. In DNA form, the CDR3 reads TGTGCCACCAGCCCTGGACAGCTCTACGAGCAGTACTTC.

This clonotype came up a few times. The gene calls are TRBV20-1 and TRBJ2-1; unclear D gene. CDR1 and CDR2 (germline): DFQATT, SNEGSKA (reference sequence). The CDR3 length is 14 residues. V shed 8 bases and J shed 9 bases, with 23 bases lying between them. CDR3 coding DNA: TGCAGTATACCCTCAGTAATATGGATCGGTGAGCAGTTCTTC. Protein sequence: CSIPSVIWIGEQFF.

The V call is TRBV27, the J call TRBJ1-6; D is uncertain. This CDR3 contains 14 residues. Per germline, CDR1 MNHEY and CDR2 SMNVEV (reference sequence). Trimming took off 3 bases at V and 6 bases at J, with 9 bases between the two ends. The chain's CDR3 is CASSFSSFNSPLHF. The CDR3, as DNA: TGTGCCAGCAGTTTTTCCAGCTTTAATTCACCCCTCCACTTT.

This clonotype was seen more than once but under ten times. The chain couples TRBV5-6 to TRBJ2-3; 7 bases are a match to TRBD2. With 4 bases clipped from V and 4 bases from J, the junction kept 6 bases outside the gene matches. The CDR3 totals 14 residues. Germline assignment: CDR1 SGHDT and CDR2 YYEEEE. Here the CDR3 reads CASSAGVNADTQYF. The CDR3 DNA is TGTGCCAGCAGCGCGGGGGTCAACGCAGATACGCAGTATTTT.

This clonotype was seen more than once but under ten times. This chain connects TRBV28 to TRBJ2-5; TRBD1 aligns across 9 bases. The germline CDR1 and CDR2 sequences are MDHEN and SYDVKM. CDR3 size: 17 residues. V shed 4 bases and J 0 bases; nucleotides not matched to a gene: 9. The CDR3 DNA reads as TGTGCCAGCAGTTGGACAGGGGCCGTGAGCTACCAAGAGACCCAGTACTTC. Amino acid sequence: CASSWTGAVSYQETQYF.

This clonotype was recorded at least ten times. The V call is TRBV29-1, the J call TRBJ2-7; D is unresolved. The CDR3 runs 12 residues. The germline CDR1 and CDR2 sequences are SQVTM and ANQGSEA. In DNA, the CDR3 is TGCGCCGTCGGTCAGCACAACTACGAGCAGTACTTC. Its protein is CAVGQHNYEQYF.

This clonotype is medium-sized within its sample. V gene TRBV11-2 combines with J gene TRBJ2-7; 10 bases line up with TRBD2. This CDR3 is built from 15 residues. Trimming cost V 5 bases and J 3 bases; bases outside gene matches: 7. Germline V gene lookup returns CDR1 SGHAT and CDR2 FQNNGV. In nucleotides, the CDR3 is TGTGCCAGCAGCCTACCGACTAGCGGGTTCTACGAGCAGTACTTC. Translation: CASSLPTSGFYEQYF.

DNA of the CDR3: TGTGCCAGCAGCTTAGATTTCGGGACGGGAGGGGAGACCCAGTACTTC. It yields the protein CASSLDFGTGGETQYF. This chain links TRBV7-8 with TRBJ2-5, with TRBD2 matching 8 bases. The V segment lost 1 base and the J segment 5 bases; nucleotides outside the gene matches: 9. The CDR3 totals 16 residues. CDR1 and CDR2 from the germline V gene are SGHVS and FQNEAQ. The variable domain in full, completed from reference TRBV7-8 and TRBJ2-5, reads GAGVSQSPRYKVAKRGQDVALRCDPISGHVSLFWYQQALGQGPEFLTYFQNEAQLDKSGLPSDRFFAERPEGSVSTLKIQRTQQEDSAVYLCASSLDFGTGGETQYFGPGTRLLVL.

This clonotype was counted a few times. The chain carries TRBV7-9 and TRBJ2-1; 9 bases map to TRBD1. The CDR3 covers 16 residues. The V and J ends lost 5 bases and 0 bases, in that order; junction bases with no gene match: 5. Germline values: CDR1 SEHNR, CDR2 FQNEAQ (reference sequence). The CDR3: CASSKRTGDSYNEQFF. In DNA form, the CDR3 reads TGTGCCAGCAGCAAACGGACAGGGGACTCCTACAATGAGCAGTTCTTC. Supplemented by reference TRBV7-9 and TRBJ2-1, the full variable domain reads DTGVSQNPRHKITKRGQNVTFRCDPISEHNRLYWYRQTLGQGPEFLTYFQNEAQLEKSRLLSDRFSAERPKGSFSTLEIQRTEQGDSAMYLCASSKRTGDSYNEQFFGPGTRLTVL.

This clonotype came up a few times. This chain joins TRBV29-1 and TRBJ2-7; TRBD2 agrees at 9 bases. Germline CDR1 is SQVTM and CDR2 is ANQGSEA. The CDR3 contains 14 residues. The V segment lost 1 base and the J segment 1 base; nucleotides outside the gene matches: 2. CDR3 sequence (DNA): TGCAGCGTTGAAGCTAGCGGGGAGTCCTACGAGCAGTACTTC. As protein: CSVEASGESYEQYF.

The table lists this clonotype with many counts. The V call is TRBV5-1, the J call TRBJ1-5, with a tentative D call TRBD1 (6 bases). CDR1 and CDR2 (germline): SGHRS, YFSETQ. The V gene lost 4 bases and the J gene lost 5 bases, with 10 bases spanning the gap. The CDR3 contains 13 residues. The CDR3 DNA is TGCGCCAGCAGCCCGGACAGCGATCAGCCCCAGCATTTT. Residues: CASSPDSDQPQHF.

The chain couples TRBV7-6 to TRBJ1-1; D possibly corresponds to TRBD1 (5 bases). The CDR3 covers 12 residues. Germline lookup yields CDR1 SGHVS and CDR2 FNYEAQ. The V end lost 3 bases, the J end lost 7 bases, and 9 bases lay between the germline ends. The CDR3 region is CASSFPDSEAFF. In nucleotides, the CDR3 is TGTGCCAGCAGCTTCCCAGACAGTGAAGCTTTCTTT.